What follows is one T cell receptor (beta chain) and its context. As handled by the study authors: Scientists estimated how many nucleated cells there were by amplifying reference gene primers. Here immunoSEQ multiplex PCR was the method, and the copy in TCRdb shows in-frame clones only, minus some. V, J and clone size are those of that table, while D and trimming were read from the DNA. The data show about 35,000 clones, roughly 80% seen once. These data are taken from a study of blood T cell repertoires in COVID-19. Across the study: Sites across the United States, Italy and Spain contributed samples from acute and convalescent COVID-19.

CDR3 length: 13 amino acids. Trimming at V came to 8 bases and at J to 3 bases, leaving 6 bases not matched to a gene. Germline CDR1 and CDR2: LNHNV and YYDKDF (reference sequence). What was sequenced was peripheral blood. This TCR derives from a man in his sixties in a cohort sampled during active COVID-19. The rearrangement links TRBV15 to TRBJ1-1; 7 bases are shared with TRBD1. The CDR3 protein is CATSEDRDTEAFF. The CDR3 nucleotides are TGTGCCACCTCCGAAGACAGGGACACTGAAGCTTTCTTT.